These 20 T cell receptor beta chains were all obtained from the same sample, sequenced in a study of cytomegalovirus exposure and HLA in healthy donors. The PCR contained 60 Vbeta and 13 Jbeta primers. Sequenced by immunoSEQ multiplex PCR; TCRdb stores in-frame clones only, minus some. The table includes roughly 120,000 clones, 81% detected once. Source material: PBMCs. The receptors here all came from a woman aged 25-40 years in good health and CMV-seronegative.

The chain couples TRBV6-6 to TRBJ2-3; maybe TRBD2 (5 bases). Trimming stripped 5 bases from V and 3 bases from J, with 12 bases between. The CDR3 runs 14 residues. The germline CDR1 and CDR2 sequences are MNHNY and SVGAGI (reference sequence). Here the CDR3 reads CASSGRGPTDTQYF. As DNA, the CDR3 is TGTGCCAGCAGTGGACGGGGTCCAACAGATACGCAGTATTTT.

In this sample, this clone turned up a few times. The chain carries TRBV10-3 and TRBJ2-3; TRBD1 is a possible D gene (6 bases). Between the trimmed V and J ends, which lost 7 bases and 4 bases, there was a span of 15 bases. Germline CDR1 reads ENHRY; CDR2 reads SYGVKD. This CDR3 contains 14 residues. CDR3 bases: TGTGCCATCAAAAGGGGGAGCCCCCCAGATACGCAGTATTTT. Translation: CAIKRGSPPDTQYF.

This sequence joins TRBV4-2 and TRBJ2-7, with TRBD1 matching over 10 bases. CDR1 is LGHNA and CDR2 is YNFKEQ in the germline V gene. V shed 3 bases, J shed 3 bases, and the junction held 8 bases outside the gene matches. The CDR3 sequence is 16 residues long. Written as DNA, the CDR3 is TGTGCCAGCAGCCATGCCGGGACAGGGGTTAGCTACGAGCAGTACTTC. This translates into CASSHAGTGVSYEQYF.

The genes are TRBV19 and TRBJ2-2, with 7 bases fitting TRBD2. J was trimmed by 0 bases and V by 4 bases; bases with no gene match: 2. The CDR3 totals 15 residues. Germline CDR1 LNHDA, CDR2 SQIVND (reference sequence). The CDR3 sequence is CASSTGGTNTGELFF. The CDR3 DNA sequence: TGTGCCAGTAGTACGGGGGGAACGAACACCGGGGAGCTGTTTTTT. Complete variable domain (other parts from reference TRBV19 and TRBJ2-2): DGGITQSPKYLFRKEGQNVTLSCEQNLNHDAMYWYRQDPGQGLRLIYYSQIVNDFQKGDIAEGYSVSREKKESFPLTVTSAQKNPTAFYLCASSTGGTNTGELFFGEGSRLTVL.

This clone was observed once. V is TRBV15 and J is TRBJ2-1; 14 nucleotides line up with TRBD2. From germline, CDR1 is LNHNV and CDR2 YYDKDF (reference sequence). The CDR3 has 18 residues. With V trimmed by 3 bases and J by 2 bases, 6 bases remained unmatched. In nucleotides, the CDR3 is TGTGCCACCAGCAGTTCCGGGACTAGCGGGAGTACCTACAATGAGCAGTTCTTC. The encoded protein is CATSSSGTSGSTYNEQFF. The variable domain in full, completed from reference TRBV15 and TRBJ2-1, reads DAMVIQNPRYQVTQFGKPVTLSCSQTLNHNVMYWYQQKSSQAPKLLFHYYDKDFNNEADTPDNFQSRRPNTSFCFLDIRSPGLGDTAMYLCATSSSGTSGSTYNEQFFGPGTRLTVL.

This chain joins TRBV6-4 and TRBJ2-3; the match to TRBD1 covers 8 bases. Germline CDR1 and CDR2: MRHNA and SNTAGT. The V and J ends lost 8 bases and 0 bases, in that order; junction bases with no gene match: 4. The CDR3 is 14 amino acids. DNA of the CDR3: TGTGCCAGCGGCAACAGGGGGAGCACAGATACGCAGTATTTT. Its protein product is CASGNRGSTDTQYF.

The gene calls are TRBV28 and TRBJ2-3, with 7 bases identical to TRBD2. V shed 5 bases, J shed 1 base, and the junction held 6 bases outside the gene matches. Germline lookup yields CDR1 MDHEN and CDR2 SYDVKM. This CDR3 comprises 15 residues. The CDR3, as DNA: TGTGCCAGCAGTCCGGGGGACTACCGCACAGATACGCAGTATTTT. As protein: CASSPGDYRTDTQYF.

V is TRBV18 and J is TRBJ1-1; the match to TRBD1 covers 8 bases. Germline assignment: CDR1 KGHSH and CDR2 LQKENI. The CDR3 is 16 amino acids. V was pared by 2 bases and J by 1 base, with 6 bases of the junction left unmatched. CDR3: CASSPIGQGANTEAFF. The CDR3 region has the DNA TGTGCCAGCTCACCAATAGGACAGGGTGCGAACACTGAAGCTTTCTTT.

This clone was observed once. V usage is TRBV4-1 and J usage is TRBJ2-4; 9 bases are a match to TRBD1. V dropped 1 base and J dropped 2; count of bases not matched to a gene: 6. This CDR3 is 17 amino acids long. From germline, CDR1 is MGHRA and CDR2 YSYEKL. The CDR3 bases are TGCGCCAGCAGCCAAGGACCCGGGACAGGGCCCAAAAACATTCAGTACTTC. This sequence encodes CASSQGPGTGPKNIQYF.

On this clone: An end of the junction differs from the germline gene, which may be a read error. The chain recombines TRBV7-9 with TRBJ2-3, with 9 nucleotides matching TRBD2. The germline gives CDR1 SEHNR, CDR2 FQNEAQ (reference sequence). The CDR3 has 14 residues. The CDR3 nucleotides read TGTTCCAGCAGCTTTAGCGGGAGAACAGATACGCAGTATTTT. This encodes CSSSFSGRTDTQYF.

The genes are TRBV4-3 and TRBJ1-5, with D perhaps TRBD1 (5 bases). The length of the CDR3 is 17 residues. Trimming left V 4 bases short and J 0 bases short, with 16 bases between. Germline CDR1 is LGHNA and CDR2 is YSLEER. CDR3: CASSRGRASYSNQPQHF. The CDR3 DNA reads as TGCGCCAGCAGCCGGGGCAGGGCCTCATATAGCAATCAGCCCCAGCATTTT.

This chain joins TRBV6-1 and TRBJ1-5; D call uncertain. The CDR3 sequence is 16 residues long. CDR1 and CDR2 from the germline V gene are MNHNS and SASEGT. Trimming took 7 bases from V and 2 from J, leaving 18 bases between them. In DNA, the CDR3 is TGTGCCAGCAATGACCACAGTCGATATGGCAATCAGCCCCAGCATTTT. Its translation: CASNDHSRYGNQPQHF.

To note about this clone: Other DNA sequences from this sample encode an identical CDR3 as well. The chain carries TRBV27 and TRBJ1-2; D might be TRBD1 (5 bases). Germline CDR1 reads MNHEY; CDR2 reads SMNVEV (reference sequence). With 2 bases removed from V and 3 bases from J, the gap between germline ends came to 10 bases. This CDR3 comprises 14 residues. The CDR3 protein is CASSLRGRDYGYTF. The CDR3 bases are TGTGCCAGCAGTTTACGAGGCAGGGACTATGGCTACACCTTC.

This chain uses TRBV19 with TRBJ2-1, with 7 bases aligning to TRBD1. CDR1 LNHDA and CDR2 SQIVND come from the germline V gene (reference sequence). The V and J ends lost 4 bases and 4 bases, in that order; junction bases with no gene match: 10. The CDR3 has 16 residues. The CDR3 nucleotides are TGTGCCAGTAGTAATTGGGACAGTCTACAGTACAATGAGCAGTTCTTC. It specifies CASSNWDSLQYNEQFF.

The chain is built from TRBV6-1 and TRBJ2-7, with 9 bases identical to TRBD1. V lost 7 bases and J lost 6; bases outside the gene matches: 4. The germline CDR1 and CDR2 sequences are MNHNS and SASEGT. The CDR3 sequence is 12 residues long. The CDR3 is CASKGQGREQYF. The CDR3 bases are TGTGCCAGCAAGGGACAGGGTCGCGAGCAGTACTTC.

CDR3 DNA: TGTGCCAGCAGTTACCGACAGGGACTAGCGGGGGAGCTCGGGGCCAACGTCCTGACTTTC. This codes for CASSYRQGLAGELGANVLTF. The chain uses TRBV27 and TRBJ2-6, with TRBD2 matching over 14 bases. The germline V gene encodes CDR1 MNHEY and CDR2 SMNVEV (reference sequence). V shed 4 bases and J 4 bases; nucleotides not matched to a gene: 12. The CDR3 runs 20 residues.

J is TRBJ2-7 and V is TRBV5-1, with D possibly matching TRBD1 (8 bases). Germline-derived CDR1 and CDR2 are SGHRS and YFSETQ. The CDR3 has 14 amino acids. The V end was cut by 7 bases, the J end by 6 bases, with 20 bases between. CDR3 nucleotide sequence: TGCGCCAGCGCCGGGGGGACAGGATCGGGCGAGCAGTACTTC. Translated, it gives CASAGGTGSGEQYF.

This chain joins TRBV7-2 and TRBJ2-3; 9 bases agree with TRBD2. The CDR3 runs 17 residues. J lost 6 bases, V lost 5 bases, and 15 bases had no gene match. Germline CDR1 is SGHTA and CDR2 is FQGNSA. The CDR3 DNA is TGTGCCAGCAGCCGCCCAGGAATACGACTAGCGGCCGATACGCAGTATTTT. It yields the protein CASSRPGIRLAADTQYF.

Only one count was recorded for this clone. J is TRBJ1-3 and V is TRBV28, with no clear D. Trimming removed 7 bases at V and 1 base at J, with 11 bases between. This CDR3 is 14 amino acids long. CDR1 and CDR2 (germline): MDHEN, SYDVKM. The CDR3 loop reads CASTFGWSGNTIYF. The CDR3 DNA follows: TGTGCCAGCACTTTCGGGTGGTCTGGAAACACCATATATTTT.

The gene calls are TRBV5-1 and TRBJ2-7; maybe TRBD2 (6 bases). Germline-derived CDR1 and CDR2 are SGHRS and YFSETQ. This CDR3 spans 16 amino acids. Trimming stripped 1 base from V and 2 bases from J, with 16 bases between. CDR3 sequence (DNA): TGCGCCAGCAGCTTGACCGCGGGGACTCAAGCCTACGAGCAGTACTTC. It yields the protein CASSLTAGTQAYEQYF.